The 25 T cell receptor beta chains below come from one sample, sequenced in a study of Tregs in tolerant kidney transplant recipients (dated by TCRdb to between 2018 and 2020). Libraries came from the immunoSEQ multiplex PCR assay. The source is immuneACCESS, and TCRdb retained only in-frame sequences with V and J called. Part of the clones is not carried over; for the studies checked, unresolved V genes explain less than half of this, and the remainder is unexplained. The table for this sample lists tens of thousands of clones; approximately 94% of them were counted only once. The top ten clones comprise 4.7% of the sample. Input material: CD8+ T cells from blood. Source of these receptors: a human donor in good health.

V is TRBV4-2 and J is TRBJ2-1; tentatively, D is TRBD1 or TRBD2 (5 bases each). Between the trimmed V and J ends, which lost 0 bases and 2 bases, there was a span of 8 bases. The CDR3 is 15 amino acids. Germline V gene lookup returns CDR1 LGHNA and CDR2 YNFKEQ. The CDR3 loop is CASSQDEGTYNEQFF. Written as DNA, the CDR3 is TGTGCCAGCAGCCAAGATGAGGGGACCTACAATGAGCAGTTCTTC.

This chain joins TRBV6-5 and TRBJ1-5, with D possibly TRBD1 on 6 matching bases. Germline assignment: CDR1 MNHEY and CDR2 SVGAGI. The CDR3 consists of 14 residues. Trimming took off 4 bases at V and 5 bases at J, with 12 bases between the two ends. The CDR3 loop is CASSSEGGYQPQHF. CDR3 coding DNA: TGTGCCAGCAGTTCGGAGGGGGGATATCAGCCCCAGCATTTT.

CDR3 in DNA: TGTGCCAGCAGTTTACGTGGTCAGCCCCAGCATTTT. Amino acid sequence: CASSLRGQPQHF. V usage is TRBV27 and J usage is TRBJ1-5, with no clear D. V lost 2 bases to trimming and J lost 6 bases, with 5 bases between them. CDR3 length equals 12 residues. The V gene's germline CDR1 is MNHEY and CDR2 SMNVEV (reference sequence).

This clone was detected only a few times. The chain joins TRBV4-1 to TRBJ2-7, with 8 bases fitting TRBD1. V gave up 3 bases and J gave up 3 bases; unmatched junction bases: 13. The CDR3 is made up of 17 amino acids. CDR1 and CDR2 from the germline V gene are MGHRA and YSYEKL. Written as DNA, the CDR3 is TGCGCCAGCAGCCAGTCCGTGTGGGCAGGGGGCAGCTACGAGCAGTACTTC. Its protein product is CASSQSVWAGGSYEQYF.

The V call is TRBV11-2, the J call TRBJ2-7; the match to TRBD2 covers 8 bases. Per the germline V gene, CDR1 is SGHAT and CDR2 is FQNNGV. CDR3 length: 16 amino acids. Unmatched junction bases numbered 4, after V lost 0 bases and J lost 0 bases. The CDR3 here is CASSLEPSGSSYEQYF. The CDR3 DNA sequence: TGTGCCAGCAGCTTAGAGCCCAGCGGGAGCTCCTACGAGCAGTACTTC.

J is TRBJ2-7 and V is TRBV29-1, with 9 positions matching TRBD1. CDR1 and CDR2 (germline): SQVTM, ANQGSEA. Losses at the gene ends were 2 bases for V and 3 bases for J; bases not matched to a gene: 5. This CDR3 has 14 residues. The CDR3 sequence: CSVEFPGQGYEQYF. The CDR3 DNA follows: TGCAGCGTTGAATTCCCGGGACAGGGCTACGAGCAGTACTTC.

This chain uses TRBV4-1 with TRBJ2-1; D perhaps matches TRBD2 (6 bases). Trimming took off 0 bases at V and 4 bases at J, with 13 bases between the two ends. Germline CDR1 is MGHRA and CDR2 is YSYEKL. This CDR3 has 16 amino acids. This CDR3 is CASSQDRSSAYNEQFF. DNA of the CDR3: TGCGCCAGCAGCCAAGATCGGTCTAGCGCTTACAATGAGCAGTTCTTC.

The V gene is TRBV30, the J gene TRBJ2-1; 11 positions match TRBD2. The J segment lost 12 bases and the V segment lost 3 bases, leaving 10 bases of the junction unmatched. The CDR3 runs 14 residues. Germline V gene data show CDR1 as GTSNPN and CDR2 as SVGIG (reference sequence). CDR3 DNA sequence: TGTGCCTGGAGGATAGCGGGAGGGCCGAAAGGGCAGTTCTTC. Protein sequence: CAWRIAGGPKGQFF. Filled out from reference TRBV30 and TRBJ2-1, the complete variable domain reads SQTIHQWPATLVQPVGSPLSLECTVEGTSNPNLYWYRQAAGRGLQLLFYSVGIGQISSEVPQNLSASRPQDRQFILSSKKLLLSDSGFYLCAWRIAGGPKGQFFGPGTRLTVL.

This chain uses TRBV2 with TRBJ2-4; perhaps TRBD1 as D (5 bases). Germline V CDR1 and CDR2: SNHLY, FYNNEI. The CDR3 runs to 12 residues. Between the trimmed V and J ends, which lost 6 bases and 6 bases, there was a span of 9 bases. CDR3 protein: CASRGRGNIQYF. The CDR3 nucleotides read TGTGCCAGCAGGGGGCGCGGAAACATTCAGTACTTC.

The rearrangement joins TRBV5-1 to TRBJ1-1; 7 positions agree with TRBD1. J gave up 2 bases and V 2 bases, and 3 bases lay outside the gene matches. Germline CDR1 reads SGHRS; CDR2 reads YFSETQ. This CDR3 region has 14 residues. CDR3 DNA sequence: TGCGCCAGCAGCTTCGACAGGGTTAACACTGAAGCTTTCTTT. This codes for CASSFDRVNTEAFF.

This clone was seen once. The chain recombines TRBV7-8 with TRBJ1-2, with 12 bases fitting TRBD1. Looked up from germline, CDR1 is SGHVS and CDR2 is FQNEAQ. V gave up 9 bases and J gave up 8 bases; unmatched junction bases: 13. The CDR3 is 15 amino acids. CDR3 nucleotide sequence: TGTGCCAGTCAGGGGACAGGGGGCAATTGGGGCGGCTACACCTTC. Amino acids: CASQGTGGNWGGYTF.

This chain connects TRBV7-9 to TRBJ1-4; 7 bases align to TRBD1. This CDR3 has 15 residues. Trimming at V came to 5 bases and at J to 5 bases, leaving 8 bases not matched to a gene. From germline, CDR1 is SEHNR and CDR2 FQNEAQ (reference sequence). The CDR3 region has the DNA TGTGCCAGCAGCCTCGACAGGGTCTGGAATGAAAAACTGTTTTTT. Amino acid sequence: CASSLDRVWNEKLFF.

Comments on this clone: One end of the junction does not line up with germline, which may come from a read error. This chain uses TRBV7-9 with TRBJ2-7; D perhaps matches TRBD2 (6 bases). CDR1 is SEHNR, CDR2 FQNEAQ, per germline (reference sequence). The CDR3 is 14 amino acids. The CDR3 sequence is CASTKPGEEDSISF. Written as DNA, the CDR3 is TGTGCCAGCACCAAACCCGGGGAGGAAGACAGTATTAGCTTC.

The chain has TRBV7-8 and TRBJ2-1, with D uncertain. Trimming left V 0 bases short and J 6 bases short, with 12 bases between. Germline assignment: CDR1 SGHVS and CDR2 FQNEAQ. The CDR3 loop spans 15 amino acids. The CDR3 nucleotides read TGTGCCAGCAGCTTAGCAGTAATTGAACGCAATGAGCAGTTCTTC. Its protein product is CASSLAVIERNEQFF.

The chain uses TRBV18 and TRBJ2-1, with 7 nucleotides matching TRBD2. The CDR3 runs 13 residues. The germline V gene encodes CDR1 KGHSH and CDR2 LQKENI. Trimming took 2 bases from V and 6 from J; bases not matched to a gene: 1. CDR3 amino acids: CASSPTSANEQFF. Written as DNA, the CDR3 is TGTGCCAGCTCACCAACTAGCGCCAATGAGCAGTTCTTC.

This chain connects TRBV7-9 to TRBJ2-3; D possibly corresponds to TRBD1 (5 bases). The CDR3 spans 13 residues. V gave up 5 bases and J gave up 0 bases, with 6 bases separating them. Germline V gives CDR1 SEHNR, CDR2 FQNEAQ (reference sequence). CDR3 protein: CASSRQSTDTQYF. The CDR3 nucleotides are TGTGCCAGCAGCCGACAGAGCACAGATACGCAGTATTTT.

This rearrangement joins TRBV6-5 to TRBJ2-1; the D is unclear. The CDR3 spans 12 residues. Deletions cut 2 bases from V and 8 bases from J, with 7 bases between. Germline-derived CDR1 and CDR2 are MNHEY and SVGAGI. The CDR3, as DNA: TGTGCCAGCAGTTACCCCCCCGATGAGCAGTTCTTC. The encoded protein is CASSYPPDEQFF.

The genes are TRBV2 and TRBJ2-3; D may be TRBD1 or TRBD2 (9 bases each). V was pared by 8 bases and J by 0 bases, with 18 bases between. The germline gives CDR1 SNHLY, CDR2 FYNNEI. The CDR3 has 16 residues. The CDR3 DNA follows: TGTGCCAGCGCGGGAGGGACAGGGTCTAGCACAGATACGCAGTATTTT. It codes for CASAGGTGSSTDTQYF.

V usage is TRBV6-1 and J usage is TRBJ2-1; 8 bases match TRBD2. The length of the CDR3 is 15 residues. J gave up 2 bases and V 3 bases, and 3 bases lay outside the gene matches. The germline V gene encodes CDR1 MNHNS and CDR2 SASEGT. CDR3 sequence: CASSDSLAAYNEQFF. The CDR3, as DNA: TGTGCCAGCAGTGACTCACTAGCGGCCTACAATGAGCAGTTCTTC.

The gene calls are TRBV12-1 and TRBJ1-5. TRBV12-1 is a documented pseudogene. The CDR3 loop spans 17 amino acids. CDR3 bases: TGTGCCAGCAGTACACCCGGGACTGGAGAGAGGGATCAGCCCCAGCATTTT. Translation: CASSTPGTGERDQPQHF.

The V call is TRBV5-4, the J call TRBJ2-3; no clear D gene. CDR3 length: 17 amino acids. CDR1 and CDR2 from the germline V gene are SGHNT and YYREEE (reference sequence). V shed 0 bases and J shed 4 bases, with 18 bases lying between them. Written as DNA, the CDR3 is TGTGCCAGCAGCTTGGACCAACATCAGGCGCGATCAGATACGCAGTATTTT. Translating gives CASSLDQHQARSDTQYF.

Points on this clone: Sequence at one end of the junction differs from germline and may be a read error. This chain uses TRBV19 with TRBJ1-5; D unclear. The CDR3 is 15 amino acids. Germline V CDR1 and CDR2: LNHDA, SQIVND (reference sequence). The CDR3 DNA follows: TGTGCCAGTAGTATTTGGGGTGAGGGAAATCAGCTCCAGCATTTT. This translates into CASSIWGEGNQLQHF.

This chain connects TRBV6-6 to TRBJ1-6; no clear D. The CDR3 is 14 residues long. V gave up 0 bases and J gave up 6 bases, with 6 bases separating them. Germline CDR1 reads MNHNY; CDR2 reads SVGAGI (reference sequence). The CDR3 loop is CASSYSGGNSPLHF. CDR3 in DNA: TGTGCCAGCAGTTACTCCGGCGGTAATTCACCCCTCCACTTT.

The chain uses TRBV19 and TRBJ1-2, with unresolved D. This CDR3 has 14 residues. Germline loops: CDR1 LNHDA, CDR2 SQIVND (reference sequence). Trimming took 5 bases from V and 8 from J, leaving 18 bases between them. CDR3 sequence reads: CASSARKGRWGYTF. For the CDR3, the DNA is TGTGCCAGTAGTGCCAGGAAGGGCCGGTGGGGCTACACCTTC.

The V and J genes are TRBV27 and TRBJ2-7; the D is unclear. The length of the CDR3 is 13 residues. V lost 4 bases to trimming and J lost 5 bases, with 12 bases between them. CDR1 is MNHEY and CDR2 is SMNVEV in the germline V gene (reference sequence). The CDR3 protein is CASSSPGRHEQYF. CDR3 nucleotides: TGTGCCAGCAGTTCGCCGGGTAGACACGAGCAGTACTTC.